The 4 T cell receptor beta chains listed next were all sequenced from one sample in a study of spatial heterogeneity in lung cancer. Study-wide points: Mutation counts in tumors were tracked by counts of expanded intratumoral alpha and beta TCRs.

From the 5' RACE reads, TCRdb called clonotypes with MiXCR, one entry per CDR3 protein. The sample includes 5,500 to 7,000 distinct CDR3 sequences, about 7.7% of them seen just once. These receptors' antigens are unknown. Time point denoted: sample taken at primary tumor resection. The specimen comprised lung tumor tissue, sampled at surgery. The receptors derive from a female donor with early-stage non-small cell lung cancer.

This clonotype has ten or more counts. The library was designed around alpha chains, so this beta chain is a stray read whose abundance carries little weight. The chain couples TRBV7-9 to TRBJ2-3; no clear D gene. The CDR3 has 16 residues. V was clipped by 1 base and J by 2 bases, with 13 bases between them. The germline V gene encodes CDR1 SEHNR and CDR2 FQNEAQ (reference sequence). For the CDR3, the DNA is TGTGCCAGCAGCTTAGGAGGCTACCACCCCACAGATACGCAGTATTTT. Translating it yields CASSLGGYHPTDTQYF. The full variable domain, with the rest looked up from reference TRBV7-9 and TRBJ2-3, is DTGVSQNPRHKITKRGQNVTFRCDPISEHNRLYWYRQTLGQGPEFLTYFQNEAQLEKSRLLSDRFSAERPKGSFSTLEIQRTEQGDSAMYLCASSLGGYHPTDTQYFGPGTRLTVL.

This clonotype is classed as medium-sized. The library was built for alpha chains, so this beta chain is an off-target read and its size means little. The V gene is TRBV6-2 or TRBV6-3, the J gene TRBJ2-7; D not certain. V was shortened by 2 bases and J by 1 base, with 3 bases between the two germline ends. Germline CDR1 MNHEY, CDR2 SVGEGT. The CDR3 contains 12 residues. CDR3 in amino acids: CASSYPSYEQYF. The CDR3 region has the DNA TGTGCCAGCAGTTACCCATCCTACGAGCAGTACTTC.

This clonotype was observed many times. Because this beta chain is a stray read in a library intended to capture alpha chains, its abundance should not be given much weight. The gene calls are TRBV3-1 and TRBJ2-3, with a weak D call TRBD1 (5 bases). Per the germline V gene, CDR1 is LGHDT and CDR2 is YNNKEL (reference sequence). This CDR3 comprises 15 residues. V shed 2 bases and J shed 4 bases, with 13 bases lying between them. CDR3 sequence reads: CASSQTSGFPDTQYF. CDR3 nucleotides: TGTGCCAGCAGCCAAACCTCAGGGTTCCCAGATACGCAGTATTTT.

This clonotype is deemed medium-sized. For a library built for alpha chains, this beta chain is a stray read; little rests on its size. The V call is TRBV29-1, the J call TRBJ2-5; TRBD1 agrees at 9 bases. J lost 1 base, V lost 7 bases, and 4 bases had no gene match. CDR3 length: 13 residues. Germline-derived CDR1 and CDR2 are SQVTM and ANQGSEA. The CDR3 nucleotides read TGCAGCGCCGGGACAGGGTCCCAAGAGACCCAGTACTTC. Translating gives CSAGTGSQETQYF.